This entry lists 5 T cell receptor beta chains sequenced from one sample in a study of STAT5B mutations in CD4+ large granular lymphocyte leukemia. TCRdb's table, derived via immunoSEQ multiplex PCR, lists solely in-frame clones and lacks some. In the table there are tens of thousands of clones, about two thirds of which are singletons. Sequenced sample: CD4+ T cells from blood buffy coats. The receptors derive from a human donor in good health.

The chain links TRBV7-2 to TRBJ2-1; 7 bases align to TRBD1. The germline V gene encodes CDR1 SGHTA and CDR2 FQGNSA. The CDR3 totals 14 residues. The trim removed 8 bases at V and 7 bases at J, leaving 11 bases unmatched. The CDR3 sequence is CASCEQGVVNEQFF. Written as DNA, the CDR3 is TGTGCCAGCTGTGAGCAGGGGGTGGTGAATGAGCAGTTCTTC.

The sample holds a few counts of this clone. The CDR3 DNA follows: TGTGCCAGCAGTTCTCCGACTCGCTATGGCTACACCTTC. It codes for CASSSPTRYGYTF. The V call is TRBV28, the J call TRBJ1-2; no firm D call. Germline V gene sequence: CDR1 MDHEN, CDR2 SYDVKM. The CDR3 runs 13 residues. Trimming removed 4 bases from V and 4 bases from J, with 10 bases in between.

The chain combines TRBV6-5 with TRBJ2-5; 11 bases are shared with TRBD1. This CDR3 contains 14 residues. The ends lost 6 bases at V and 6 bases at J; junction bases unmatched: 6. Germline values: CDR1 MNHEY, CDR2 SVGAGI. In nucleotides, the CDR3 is TGTGCCAGCAGCCCCGGGACAGGGGGAAAGACCCAGTACTTC. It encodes CASSPGTGGKTQYF.

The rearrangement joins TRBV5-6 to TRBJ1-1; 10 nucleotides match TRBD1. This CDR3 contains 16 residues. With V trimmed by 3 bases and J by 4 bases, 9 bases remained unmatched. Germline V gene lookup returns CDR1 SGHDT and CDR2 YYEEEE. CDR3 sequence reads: CASSYGTGVGGTEAFF. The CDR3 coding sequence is TGTGCCAGCAGCTACGGGACAGGGGTAGGAGGCACTGAAGCTTTCTTT.

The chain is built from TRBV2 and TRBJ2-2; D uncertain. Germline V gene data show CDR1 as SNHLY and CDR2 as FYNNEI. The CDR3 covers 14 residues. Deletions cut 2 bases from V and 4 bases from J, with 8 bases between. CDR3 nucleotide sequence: TGTGCCAGCAGTGAATTCCGGAGCACCGGGGAGCTGTTTTTT. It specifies CASSEFRSTGELFF.